This T cell receptor (beta chain) emerged from a study of human T cells and chemical hapten exposure (dated by TCRdb to the early 2020s). About the full investigation: For sensitization, 2% DPC in acetone was applied to a roughly 2 cm by roughly 2 cm area of upper inner arm skin. Patch tests used Finn chambers with 0.01% DPC on the upper back, scored after 6 days by International Contact Dermatitis Research Group standards. Libraries were combined into a pool for sequencing, and differences in TCR yield between samples came mainly from small differences in library volumes within the pool. The study tracked peripheral blood TCR repertoire changes in vivo during primary and secondary sensitization to the hapten diphenylcyclopropenone (DPC) in alopecia patients. Throughout the study period of roughly 24 weeks, patients also received therapeutic DPC doses to the scalp every week. The patient cohort, mostly female, included alopecia areata with under or over 50% scalp involvement, alopecia totalis and alopecia universalis. Approximately 28 alopecia patients provided blood for TCR sequencing at one to four time points (pre-sensitization, 2, 6 and 24 weeks). Blood samples were taken from patients before sensitization (week 0) and then at 2, 6 and about 24 weeks after DPC sensitization. What the work shows at the level of the full study, not this receptor alone: After repeated subsampling, changes were observed in the strength of the expansion versus patch-test correlation and in the threshold at which the correlation became significant. Significantly more large CDR3 similarity clusters were formed by expanded TCRs than by pre-sensitization or healthy control sets, consistent with antigen-driven responses. A positive correlation was found between the number of PT1 expanded TCRs and patch test score, with significance reached at thresholds 8, 16 and 32 but not 4. Alopecia, a presumed autoimmune disease, was present in all patients, so the immune response of the patients might differ from that of healthy individuals. The number of TCRs above 1 in 1000 frequency did not change with DPC sensitization; there was no evidence of global repertoire structure alterations.

Reading the label with the study, this specimen's time point is: patch test 2, 6 weeks after DPC sensitization. The treatment or condition label, as the study defines it: therapeutic diphenylcyclopropenone sensitization with weekly scalp DPC. Blood at each patch-test visit was drawn before the patch test was applied. Patients were considered eligible if aged 18 to 70, diagnosed with alopecia and deemed suitable for DPC therapy, and patients were excluded if pregnant. Total RNA was extracted from unfractionated whole blood that had been collected in Tempus Blood RNA tubes. Counted from cysteine to phenylalanine, this CDR3 has 16 amino acids. The retained sequence is limited to the CDR3, 48 bases, with the frame set at the first base. CDR1 and CDR2 were assigned from the germline V gene (reference sequence) as LGHDT and YNNKEL. For this chain, trimming is 2 bases at the V end and 1 base at the J end, and the number of junction bases without a gene match is 8.

Regarding this clonotype: The clone's antigen remains unknown. The record has no base qualities; no much larger clone is one base away.

Library construction relied on RACE. Sequencing was carried out with a NextSeq 500. Library preparation attached unique molecular identifiers to individual cDNA molecules for quantitative, reproducible TCR counting. Each blood RNA sample was used to sequence both TCR alpha and TCR beta chains. Concerning the study's data processing: Samples had a median of roughly 100,000 TCRs, with a range from roughly 23,224 to 750,000. V, J and CDR3 annotation of the TCR reads was carried out using the Decombinator software suite. Every sample was subsampled to the same number of TCRs (28,000) for the PS versus PT1 abundance plots. TCRs were defined as expanded if absent before sensitization and observed at least eight times at the 2-week time point. TCRdb cleaned the public reads at Q25 with fastp, built clones with MiXCR and kept in-frame beta chains. When rows share a CDR3 protein, they turn into one entry using the most common DNA and genes. TCRdb assigned the V and J calls; the authors' analysis was not used. This sample comprises approximately 68,000 distinct CDR3 sequences, 8.5% of them detected only once. The ten most abundant clones make up nearly 3.5% of the sample.

Here the sequenced sample was whole blood, taken in connection with sensitization to the hapten diphenylcyclopropenone (DPC). The sequence joins TRBV3-1 to TRBJ2-7, with 7 middle bases fitting TRBD2. The source of this sequence is a woman between 50 and 59 years old with alopecia areata. Some clones in this sample may be carry-over from other donors' samples. The DNA reads TGTGCCAGCAGCCAATTTCCGGGACTACCATCCTACGAGCAGTACTTC. Translated, it reads CASSQFPGLPSYEQYF.